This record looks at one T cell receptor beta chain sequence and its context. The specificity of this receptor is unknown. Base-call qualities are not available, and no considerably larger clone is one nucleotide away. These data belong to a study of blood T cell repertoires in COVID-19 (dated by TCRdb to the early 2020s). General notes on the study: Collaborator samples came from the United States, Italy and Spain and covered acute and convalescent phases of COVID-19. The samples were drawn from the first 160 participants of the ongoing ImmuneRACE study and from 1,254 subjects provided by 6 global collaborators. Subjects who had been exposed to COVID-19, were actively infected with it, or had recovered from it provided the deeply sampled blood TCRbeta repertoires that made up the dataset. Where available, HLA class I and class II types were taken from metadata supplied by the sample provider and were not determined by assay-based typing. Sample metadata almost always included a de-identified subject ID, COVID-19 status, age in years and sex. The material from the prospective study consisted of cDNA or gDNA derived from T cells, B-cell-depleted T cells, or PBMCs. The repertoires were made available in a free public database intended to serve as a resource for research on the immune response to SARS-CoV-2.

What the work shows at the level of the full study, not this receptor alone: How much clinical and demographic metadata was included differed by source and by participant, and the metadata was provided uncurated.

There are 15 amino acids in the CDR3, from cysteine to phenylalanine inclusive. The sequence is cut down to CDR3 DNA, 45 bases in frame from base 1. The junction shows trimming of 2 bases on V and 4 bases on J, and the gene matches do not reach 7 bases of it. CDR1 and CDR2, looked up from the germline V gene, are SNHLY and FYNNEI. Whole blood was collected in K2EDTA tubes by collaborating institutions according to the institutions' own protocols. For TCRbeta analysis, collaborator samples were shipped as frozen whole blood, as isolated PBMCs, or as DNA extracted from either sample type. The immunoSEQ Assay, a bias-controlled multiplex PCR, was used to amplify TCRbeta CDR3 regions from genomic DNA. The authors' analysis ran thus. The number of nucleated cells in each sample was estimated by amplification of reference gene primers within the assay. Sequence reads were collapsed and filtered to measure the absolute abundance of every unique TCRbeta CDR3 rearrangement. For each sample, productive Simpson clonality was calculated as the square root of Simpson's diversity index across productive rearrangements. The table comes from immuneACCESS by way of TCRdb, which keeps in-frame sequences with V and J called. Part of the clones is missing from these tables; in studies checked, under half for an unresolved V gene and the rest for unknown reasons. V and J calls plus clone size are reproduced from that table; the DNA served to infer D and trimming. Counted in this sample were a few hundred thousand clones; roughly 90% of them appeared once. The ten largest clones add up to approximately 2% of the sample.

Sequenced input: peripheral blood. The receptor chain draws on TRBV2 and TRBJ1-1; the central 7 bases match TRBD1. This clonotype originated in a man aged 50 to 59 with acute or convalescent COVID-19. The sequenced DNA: TGTGCCAGCAGTGAAAGGGGGGCAGGGGGCACTGAAGCTTTCTTT. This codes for CASSERGAGGTEAFF. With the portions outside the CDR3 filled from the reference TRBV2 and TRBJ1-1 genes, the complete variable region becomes EPEVTQTPSHQVTQMGQEVILRCVPISNHLYFYWYRQILGQKVEFLVSFYNNEISEKSEIFDDQFSVERPDGSNFTLKIRSTKLEDSAMYFCASSERGAGGTEAFFGQGTRLTVV.